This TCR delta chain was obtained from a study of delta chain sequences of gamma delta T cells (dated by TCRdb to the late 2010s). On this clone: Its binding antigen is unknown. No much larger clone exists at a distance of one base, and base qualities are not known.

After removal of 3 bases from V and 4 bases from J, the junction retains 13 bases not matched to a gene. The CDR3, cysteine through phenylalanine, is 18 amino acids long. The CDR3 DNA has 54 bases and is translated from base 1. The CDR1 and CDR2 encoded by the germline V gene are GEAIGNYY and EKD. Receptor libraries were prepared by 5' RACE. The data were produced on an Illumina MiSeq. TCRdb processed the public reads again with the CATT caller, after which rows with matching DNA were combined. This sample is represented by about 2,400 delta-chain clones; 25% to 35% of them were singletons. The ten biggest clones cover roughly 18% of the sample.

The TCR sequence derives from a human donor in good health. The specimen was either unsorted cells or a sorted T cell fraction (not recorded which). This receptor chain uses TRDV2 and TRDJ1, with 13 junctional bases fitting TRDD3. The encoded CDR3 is CACDQYWGIRGKGDKLIF. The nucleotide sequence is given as TGTGCCTGTGACCAGTACTGGGGGATACGGGGTAAGGGCGATAAACTCATCTTT.